This T cell receptor beta chain was sequenced for a study of T-cell reconstitution after alpha-beta-depleted transplantation in children. Preparation of the TCRbeta library was carried out with unique molecular identifiers. TCRdb reanalysed the PCR reads using MiXCR and keeps one entry per CDR3 protein. The data contain about 240,000 distinct CDR3 sequences, 25% of them singletons. This clonotype has ten or more counts. The target antigen is unknown. Findings and limits, study-wide: Reportedly, alpha-beta T cells present about two months post-transplant originated from several hundred expanded clones of graft origin. There were some patients whose high TCRbeta diversity at day 60 came from surviving recipient T cells and thymic progenitors. From newly produced T cells came most of the T-cell counts and diversity one year after transplant.

Germline V gene data show CDR1 as MNHNY and CDR2 as SVGAGI (reference sequence). Trimming left V 2 bases short and J 6 bases short, with 0 bases between. The CDR3 has 10 residues. This rearrangement joins TRBV6-6 to TRBJ2-3; D unresolved. The receptor comes from a girl aged 2-9 years with Fanconi anemia, due to receive a stem cell transplant. The source material was PBMCs, sampled before TCRalphabeta/CD19-depleted stem cell transplant. In nucleotides, the CDR3 is TGTGCCAGCAGTTACGATACGCAGTATTTT. The encoded protein is CASSYDTQYF.